The text below deals with one T cell receptor beta chain. The specificity of this receptor is unknown. Qualities for individual bases were not recorded, and no much larger clone is one base off. Via the germline V gene, CDR1 is SGHVS and CDR2 FNYEAQ. Between the V and J ends, shortened by 1 base and 3 bases respectively, the junction contains 11 bases. Taken from cysteine to phenylalanine, the CDR3 has 15 residues. CDR3 DNA is the only sequence kept; it has 45 bases, read in frame from the first base. The record originates from a study of shared clonotypes between healthy human individuals (dated by TCRdb to 2020 to 2021). General notes on the study: Three men and two women, aged 18 to 49 years, made up the cohort. To estimate repertoire size and how much clonotypes are shared between individuals, the study performed deep sequencing of blood TCR repertoires from roughly five healthy adults. For each donor, CD4 naive and CD4 memory were each given three plates, CD8 naive was given two plates, and CD8 memory was given one plate. Each donor's leukapheresis produced roughly between roughly 0.9 and 9 billion PBMCs. Different laboratories and diverse techniques were used to prepare libraries and sequence TCR repertoires, to increase sequencing depth and limit assay-specific biases.

For the CD8 naive samples, CD45RO-negative cells were positively selected for CCR7, yielding a CD45RA+CCR7+ population from which TemRA cells were excluded. Healthy HIV-negative adults with no recently reported acute infections or vaccinations were included as donors. Only Caucasian adults living in Nashville, Tennessee, USA were represented among the donors. After blood collection by leukapheresis, PBMCs were isolated using Ficoll-Histopaque density gradient centrifugation and then cryopreserved in the vapor phase of liquid nitrogen. Analytical flow cytometry was used to check the purity and quantity of every magnetically sorted T cell population. Genomic DNA was isolated from every sorted fraction and measured by UV absorbance on a Nanodrop 2000c. Using the deep immunoSEQ assay, TCR CDR3 regions were amplified from genomic DNA by multiplex PCR. For each cell subset, the extracted genomic DNA was distributed evenly across all wells of several immunoSEQ 96-well plates, and each plate served as one replicate. For sorted subsets, about 0.2 ug genomic DNA, equal to 30,000 to 35,000 T cell genomes, was loaded into each replicate PCR. The purified libraries were quantified using a Qubit 3.0 fluorometer, sized with a Bioanalyzer 2100, and then quantified again using the KAPA Library Quantification kit. Every immunoSEQ 96-well plate was sequenced on a separate single-read 150-cycle Illumina NextSeq 550 flow cell. The source study handled its data this way. Because the immunoSEQ output held only junctional sequences and lacked quality scores, the filtering could not match the filtering applied to full-length reads. To assign V/J genes and CDR3, sequences were annotated against IMGT germline references using PyIR, a Python wrapper for IgBLAST v1.9. Reads with weak V/J assignments (E-value above 1e-6), missing CDR3, stop codons, out-of-frame junctions, or ambiguous translated residues were removed. V3J clonotypes were defined by identical inferred V gene, J gene, and CDR3 amino acid sequence. The percentage overlap between two repertoires was calculated by dividing the number of shared unique clonotypes by the size of the smaller repertoire. RTK rarefaction, the Chao1 estimator, and Recon v2.1 estimates of unobserved clonotypes were used to assess repertoire richness. OLGA was used to compute generation probabilities for all TCRbeta clonotypes that the gDNA method yielded from a handful of donors. Sourced from immuneACCESS, this table was stored by TCRdb with only in-frame sequences that have V and J called. A share of the clones is absent; for the studies checked, an unresolved V gene accounts for under half, and the remainder has no known explanation. V and J calls and clone size follow that table, whereas D and trimming were derived from the DNA. Here the sample has about 800,000 clones; just over 95% occur a single time. The ten most abundant clones make up over 0.2% of the sample.

Summary of the overall study and its limitations: Because the study included only a small number of donors, the genetic and exposure-history diversity represented was limited. Pairwise subsampling led to the expectation that sequencing depth would affect the degree of clonotype sharing among donors. About 5% of naive CD4, around 4% of naive CD8, roughly 2.4% of memory CD4, and about 0.4% of memory CD8 clonotypes were shared across several donors. Naive subsets generally had larger estimated clonotype richness than memory subsets. Only blood was sampled, and tissue TCR repertoires likely differ from those in blood. Clonotypes shared by all four sorted-subset donors showed higher generation probabilities than non-shared clonotypes. Incomplete sequencing was indicated by rarefaction of sorted-subset datasets, despite the large sequencing depth.

Sequenced input: naive CD8+ T cells sorted from blood. The cell subset or site label on this specimen signifies: CD45RA+CCR7+. This clonotype originated in a man aged 25-45 years in good health. The rearrangement combines TRBV7-6 with TRBJ2-3, with no D gene named confidently. In nucleotides, the sequence is TGTGCCAGCAGCTTAGGTTACATGGGGACAGATACGCAGTATTTT. Translated, it reads CASSLGYMGTDTQYF. The CDR3, completed at both ends by the reference TRBV7-6 and TRBJ2-3 genes, gives the full variable domain GAGVSQSPRYKVTKRGQDVALRCDPISGHVSLYWYRQALGQGPEFLTYFNYEAQQDKSGLPNDRFSAERPEGSISTLTIQRTEQRDSAMYRCASSLGYMGTDTQYFGPGTRLTVL.